This T cell receptor beta chain was captured by sequencing in a study of naive and memory T cell subsets. In this sample, this clonotype turned up many times. Its antigen is undetermined. Points from the study as a whole: Over 90% of naive TCR sequences appeared only once, unlike memory subsets. The power law exponent of TCR abundance differed between naive and memory cells.

Both TRBC1 and TRBC2 were covered by a beta constant-region primer of two equimolar oligonucleotides. The cDNA 3' end received a ligated single-stranded oligonucleotide carrying the SP2 primer and a 12-nucleotide UMI. Ligated cDNA was amplified by four rounds of PCR with nested alpha and beta constant-region primers and SP2. Each CDR3 protein is one row after TCRdb ran MiXCR on the UMI-ligation and nested PCR reads. In the table there are tens of thousands of distinct CDR3 sequences, roughly 14% of which are singletons. Per the germline V gene, CDR1 is SGHVS and CDR2 is FQNEAQ. V lost 2 bases to trimming and J lost 2 bases, with 25 bases between them. This CDR3 is built from 19 residues.

The gene calls are TRBV7-8 and TRBJ2-7, with D perhaps TRBD1 or TRBD2 (6 bases each). The source is a human donor in good health. Sequencing used effector memory CD4+ T cells from blood. Subset here: effector memory, CD45RA- CD27-. The CDR3 reads CASSLSEGGGTSYTYEQYF. The CDR3 nucleotides read TGTGCCAGCAGCTTATCCGAGGGAGGTGGGACATCGTATACCTACGAGCAGTACTTC.